This passage covers 28 T cell receptor beta chains from one sample sequenced in a study of T-cell memory formation after mild COVID-19. From the 5' RACE reads, TCRdb called clonotypes with MiXCR, one entry per CDR3 protein. The sample shows almost 550,000 distinct CDR3 sequences, about a fifth of them seen only once. The sample was PBMCs or a T cell subset sorted from them (not recorded which). These receptors came from an adult woman who had mild COVID-19 (a few samples of this study predate the infection). Cell type and time point are not known.

This sequence joins TRBV6-5 and TRBJ1-5; 10 bases align to TRBD1. The V segment lost 5 bases and the J segment 6 bases; nucleotides outside the gene matches: 4. Germline V gene data show CDR1 as MNHEY and CDR2 as SVGAGI. The CDR3 totals 14 residues. The CDR3 sequence is CASSKGTGAQPQHF. CDR3 nucleotides: TGTGCCAGCAGTAAAGGGACAGGGGCTCAGCCCCAGCATTTT.

The V gene is TRBV5-1, the J gene TRBJ1-6; D not resolved. The CDR3 loop spans 14 amino acids. CDR1 SGHRS and CDR2 YFSETQ come from the germline V gene. V was trimmed by 0 bases and J by 10 bases, leaving 11 bases between them. The CDR3 DNA reads TGCGCCAGCAGCTTGGAGTCGCTGTGGTCACCCCTCCACTTT. This translates into CASSLESLWSPLHF.

The chain carries TRBV6-5 and TRBJ2-5; D is unresolved. CDR3 length equals 13 residues. V lost 2 bases to trimming and J lost 0 bases, with 4 bases between them. The V gene's germline CDR1 is MNHEY and CDR2 SVGAGI. CDR3 bases: TGTGCCAGCAGTTACACGTACCAAGAGACCCAGTACTTC. This encodes CASSYTYQETQYF.

This chain links TRBV20-1 with TRBJ2-7; D is undetermined. The germline V gene has CDR1 DFQATT and CDR2 SNEGSKA (reference sequence). This CDR3 has 12 residues. Trimming removed 4 bases at V and 0 bases at J, with 7 bases between. The CDR3 DNA reads as TGCAGTGCTATCTCTAGCTCCTACGAGCAGTACTTC. Its translation: CSAISSSYEQYF.

This clonotype was detected only a few times. The chain recombines TRBV7-6 with TRBJ2-5; TRBD2 agrees at 8 bases. CDR1 SGHVS and CDR2 FNYEAQ come from the germline V gene. The V gene end was trimmed by 4 bases and the J gene end by 5 bases; junction bases not matched to a gene: 18. The CDR3 sequence is 18 residues long. The CDR3 region has the DNA TGTGCCAGCAGCTGGGGTTCGTCGGGAGGGATTCGCGGGGAGACCCAGTACTTC. Its protein product is CASSWGSSGGIRGETQYF.

V gene TRBV7-9 combines with J gene TRBJ1-4; weak D call: TRBD1 (5 bases). This CDR3 has 14 amino acids. Germline V CDR1 and CDR2: SEHNR, FQNEAQ (reference sequence). V was shortened by 4 bases and J by 8 bases, with 14 bases between the two germline ends. The CDR3 spells CASSSPWGGEKLFF. The CDR3 DNA reads as TGTGCCAGCAGCTCACCTTGGGGCGGGGAAAAACTGTTTTTT.

The chain uses TRBV7-9 and TRBJ2-7; 11 nucleotides line up with TRBD2. CDR3 length equals 15 residues. Germline V gives CDR1 SEHNR, CDR2 FQNEAQ (reference sequence). The ends lost 5 bases at V and 2 bases at J; junction bases unmatched: 5. The CDR3: CASSGLGLAAYEQYF. Here the CDR3 DNA reads TGTGCCAGCAGCGGACTGGGACTAGCGGCCTACGAGCAGTACTTC.

The chain carries TRBV6-1 and TRBJ1-6; a possible D gene is TRBD1 (6 bases). Trimming stripped 4 bases from V and 10 bases from J, with 17 bases between. The CDR3 loop spans 15 amino acids. The V gene's germline CDR1 is MNHNS and CDR2 SASEGT. CDR3 coding DNA: TGTGCCAGCAGTGGTACAGGGAGCTTTTGGTCACCCCTCCACTTT. It codes for CASSGTGSFWSPLHF.

The chain links TRBV5-1 to TRBJ2-1, with TRBD2 identical over 8 bases. After removal of 0 bases from V and 9 bases from J, the junction contained 11 bases not matched to a gene. The germline V gene has CDR1 SGHRS and CDR2 YFSETQ. This CDR3 is 16 amino acids long. CDR3 nucleotide sequence: TGCGCCAGCAGCTTGGATTCTAGCGGGTCGTTTCGTGAGCAGTTCTTC. Translated, it gives CASSLDSSGSFREQFF.

The chain has TRBV15 and TRBJ2-3; 10 bases match TRBD2. The CDR3 runs 18 residues. Trimming removed 0 bases from V and 2 bases from J; junction bases left unmatched: 8. Germline V gene sequence: CDR1 LNHNV, CDR2 YYDKDF (reference sequence). The CDR3 spells CATSREGNLAGDTDTQYF. The CDR3 DNA reads as TGTGCCACCAGCAGAGAGGGGAATCTAGCGGGGGACACAGATACGCAGTATTTT.

For the CDR3, the DNA is TGCAGTGCTAGAAATCTCGATGGGACTAGCGGGAGAAATCCCACAGATACGCAGTATTTT. Its translation: CSARNLDGTSGRNPTDTQYF. This sequence joins TRBV20-1 and TRBJ2-3, with 14 bases lining up with TRBD2. V gave up 2 bases and J gave up 2 bases; unmatched junction bases: 15. The germline V gene encodes CDR1 DFQATT and CDR2 SNEGSKA (reference sequence). There are 20 residues in the CDR3.

The rearrangement links TRBV19 to TRBJ1-2; D unclear. The CDR3 is made up of 17 amino acids. Germline lookup yields CDR1 LNHDA and CDR2 SQIVND (reference sequence). Trimming pared 3 bases from V and 0 bases from J, leaving 17 bases between. In DNA, the CDR3 is TGTGCCAGTAGTATCTCCCTGACGGACGGAGCTAACTATGGCTACACCTTC. Translation: CASSISLTDGANYGYTF.

This sequence joins TRBV7-9 and TRBJ2-1; TRBD2 matches at 10 bases. The CDR3 loop spans 12 amino acids. The V segment lost 11 bases and the J segment 8 bases; nucleotides outside the gene matches: 6. CDR1 is SEHNR and CDR2 is FQNEAQ in the germline V gene (reference sequence). The CDR3 DNA is TGTGCCTTTCTAGCGGGAGTCTATGAGCAGTTCTTC. The encoded protein is CAFLAGVYEQFF.

The rearrangement joins TRBV13 to TRBJ2-7, with TRBD1 matching over 9 bases. CDR1 is PRHDT, CDR2 FYEKMQ, per germline (reference sequence). With V trimmed by 2 bases and J by 4 bases, 9 bases remained unmatched. This CDR3 is built from 16 residues. The CDR3 DNA reads as TGTGCCAGCAGCTTAACCTTGACAGGGGGTATTTACGAGCAGTACTTC. This translates into CASSLTLTGGIYEQYF.

The chain links TRBV7-9 to TRBJ2-7; 11 bases are shared with TRBD2. The CDR3 has 17 residues. Germline V CDR1 and CDR2: SEHNR, FQNEAQ (reference sequence). With V trimmed by 5 bases and J by 0 bases, 9 bases remained unmatched. The CDR3 DNA sequence: TGTGCCAGCAGCCCGTTCCCCACTAGCGGGGGCTCCTACGAGCAGTACTTC. This sequence encodes CASSPFPTSGGSYEQYF.

This rearrangement joins TRBV7-8 to TRBJ2-7; TRBD2 might be the D (5 bases). V lost 1 base and J lost 7, with 14 bases in between. Looked up from germline, CDR1 is SGHVS and CDR2 is FQNEAQ. CDR3 size: 14 residues. CDR3 DNA: TGTGCCAGCAGCTTAGGTGTCGAGGGTGGAGAGCAGTACTTC. Protein sequence: CASSLGVEGGEQYF.

This clonotype was found a few times. V and J are TRBV10-3 and TRBJ1-2; D uncertain. Trimming removed 2 bases at V and 2 bases at J, with 6 bases between. This CDR3 spans 13 amino acids. Germline CDR1 reads ENHRY; CDR2 reads SYGVKD. CDR3 amino acids: CAISEAENYGYTF. CDR3 in DNA: TGTGCCATCAGTGAGGCGGAAAACTATGGCTACACCTTC.

The gene calls are TRBV6-5 and TRBJ2-7; D might be TRBD1 (6 bases). This CDR3 has 15 residues. Trimming shortened V by 5 bases and J by 0 bases, and 14 bases separated the two germline ends. Per the germline V gene, CDR1 is MNHEY and CDR2 is SVGAGI. The CDR3 DNA is TGTGCCAGCAGTCTACAGGGTCCTCCCTCCTACGAGCAGTACTTC. Its protein product is CASSLQGPPSYEQYF.

This clonotype was counted between two and nine times. The chain is built from TRBV19 and TRBJ2-3; 8 bases fit TRBD2. From germline, CDR1 is LNHDA and CDR2 SQIVND (reference sequence). V was clipped by 4 bases and J by 4 bases; unmatched bases: 16. This CDR3 spans 18 amino acids. CDR3: CASSSRPGRGRPADTQYF. The DNA of the CDR3 is TGTGCCAGTAGTAGCCGACCAGGTCGCGGGAGGCCAGCAGATACGCAGTATTTT.

The genes are TRBV5-4 and TRBJ2-7; possibly TRBD1 for D (6 bases). The ends were cut back, 1 base at V and 6 bases at J, with 14 bases in the middle. The CDR3 has 14 residues. The germline V gene has CDR1 SGHNT and CDR2 YYREEE (reference sequence). In nucleotides, the CDR3 is TGTGCCAGCAGCTTGACAGGGACGACCGGCGAGCAGTACTTC. This gives the protein CASSLTGTTGEQYF. Based on the CDR3 plus reference TRBV5-4 and TRBJ2-7, the full variable domain is ETGVTQSPTHLIKTRGQQVTLRCSSQSGHNTVSWYQQALGQGPQFIFQYYREEENGRGNFPPRFSGLQFPNYSSELNVNALELDDSALYLCASSLTGTTGEQYFGPGTRLTVT.

The chain uses TRBV6-1 and TRBJ2-3; 13 bases match TRBD2. Germline CDR1 MNHNS, CDR2 SASEGT. The CDR3 is 16 residues long. V was clipped by 5 bases and J by 7 bases; unmatched bases: 9. This CDR3 is CASSRTLAGGQNTQYF. DNA of the CDR3: TGTGCCAGCAGTAGAACACTAGCGGGGGGGCAAAATACGCAGTATTTT.

V and J are TRBV7-8 and TRBJ2-1; 7 positions agree with TRBD1. The trim removed 2 bases at V and 5 bases at J, leaving 21 bases unmatched. The CDR3 loop spans 20 amino acids. Germline V lookup: CDR1 SGHVS, CDR2 FQNEAQ. In DNA form, the CDR3 reads TGTGCCAGCAGCTTAAGAGGGGGCCAGGGGGAGATCGGCCGCCACAATGAGCAGTTCTTC. It yields the protein CASSLRGGQGEIGRHNEQFF.

J is TRBJ2-7 and V is TRBV9; D is unresolved. The germline V gene encodes CDR1 SGDLS and CDR2 YYNGEE. Trimming pared 2 bases from V and 5 bases from J, leaving 11 bases between. The CDR3 consists of 13 residues. The CDR3 DNA is TGTGCCAGCAGCGTGACACCAACTGACGAGCAGTACTTC. It translates to CASSVTPTDEQYF.

CDR3 sequence reads: CAITGQGGYEQYF. The CDR3 nucleotides are TGTGCCATCACCGGACAGGGGGGGTACGAGCAGTACTTC. The chain couples TRBV10-3 to TRBJ2-7; 10 bases are shared with TRBD1. CDR1 and CDR2 (germline): ENHRY, SYGVKD. The V gene end was trimmed by 7 bases and the J gene end by 4 bases; junction bases not matched to a gene: 4. CDR3 length equals 13 residues.

This clonotype was counted only a few times. V usage is TRBV27 and J usage is TRBJ2-1; 8 bases match TRBD2. There are 14 residues in the CDR3. J was trimmed by 4 bases and V by 6 bases; bases with no gene match: 5. Germline CDR1 reads MNHEY; CDR2 reads SMNVEV (reference sequence). CDR3 coding DNA: TGTGCCAGCAGAGCACTAGCGGTATACAATGAGCAGTTCTTC. This codes for CASRALAVYNEQFF.

This clonotype was observed a few times. The V and J genes are TRBV11-3 and TRBJ2-3; 14 bases agree with TRBD2. The J segment lost 1 base and the V segment lost 3 bases, leaving 3 bases of the junction unmatched. Germline CDR1 reads SGHNT; CDR2 reads YENEEA. This CDR3 comprises 17 residues. The DNA of the CDR3 is TGTGCCAGCAGCTTCGGGACTAGCGGGAGTGGCACAGATACGCAGTATTTT. It specifies CASSFGTSGSGTDTQYF.

This clonotype was picked up a small number of times. The chain recombines TRBV4-3 with TRBJ2-7, with TRBD1 as a possible D gene (5 bases). Germline CDR1 reads LGHNA; CDR2 reads YSLEER. The CDR3 length is 17 residues. The V and J ends lost 0 bases and 3 bases respectively, with 18 bases between them. The CDR3 region is CASSQEFGQGGFYEQYF. CDR3 nucleotides: TGCGCCAGCAGCCAAGAATTCGGGCAGGGTGGTTTCTACGAGCAGTACTTC.

The chain links TRBV4-1 to TRBJ2-3, with D tentatively TRBD1 (6 bases). V lost 3 bases to trimming and J lost 4 bases, with 20 bases between them. CDR1 and CDR2 (germline): MGHRA, YSYEKL. The CDR3 is 17 amino acids. The CDR3 DNA follows: TGCGCCAGCAGCCAGCCACTACAGGGTTCGCGGGCAGATACGCAGTATTTT. Its translation: CASSQPLQGSRADTQYF.